The 6 T cell receptor beta chains below come from one sample, sequenced in a study of T-cell memory formation after mild COVID-19. TCRdb re-called the 5' RACE reads with MiXCR, one entry per CDR3 protein. The table has 150,000 to 200,000 distinct CDR3 sequences, about an eighth seen once. The sequencing input was PBMCs or a T cell subset sorted from them (not recorded which). The receptors were sampled from a man aged 18-30 years who had mild COVID-19 (a few samples of this study predate the infection). Cell type and time point are not known.

This clonotype was picked up a small number of times. V is TRBV5-1 and J is TRBJ2-5; 7 positions match TRBD1. This CDR3 contains 15 residues. Per germline, CDR1 SGHRS and CDR2 YFSETQ. With V trimmed by 2 bases and J by 5 bases, 9 bases remained unmatched. The CDR3 loop is CASSLRDSPWETQYF. DNA of the CDR3: TGCGCCAGCAGCTTACGGGACAGTCCGTGGGAGACCCAGTACTTC.

V is TRBV9 and J is TRBJ1-2; D is unclear. The CDR3 totals 12 residues. CDR1 SGDLS and CDR2 YYNGEE come from the germline V gene. V was cut by 0 bases and J by 4 bases, with 4 bases left in between. As DNA, the CDR3 is TGTGCCAGCAGCGTAGTTGCCTATGGCTACACCTTC. It encodes CASSVVAYGYTF.

This clonotype was counted many times. The rearrangement links TRBV19 to TRBJ1-4, with a tentative D call TRBD1 (5 bases). Germline loops: CDR1 LNHDA, CDR2 SQIVND (reference sequence). The germline V and J ends were trimmed by 6 bases and 8 bases, with 10 bases remaining between them. The CDR3 is 12 residues long. CDR3 sequence reads: CASRGDGEKLFF. For the CDR3, the DNA is TGTGCCAGTAGGGGGGATGGAGAAAAACTGTTTTTT.

This clonotype turned up a few times. This chain joins TRBV4-2 and TRBJ2-3; 9 nucleotides line up with TRBD1. J lost 3 bases, V lost 3 bases, and 10 bases had no gene match. This CDR3 region has 17 residues. CDR1 and CDR2 from the germline V gene are LGHNA and YNFKEQ. For the CDR3, the DNA is TGTGCCAGCAGCCAGCCGACGGGACAGGGAGGGACAGATACGCAGTATTTT. Protein: CASSQPTGQGGTDTQYF.

This chain connects TRBV29-1 to TRBJ1-2; maybe TRBD1 (6 bases). The CDR3 contains 12 residues. Trimming pared 7 bases from V and 5 bases from J, leaving 14 bases between. CDR1 is SQVTM and CDR2 is ANQGSEA in the germline V gene. The CDR3 DNA reads as TGCAGCGCTGGAGGGGGGCCTTATGGCTACACCTTC. It is translated as CSAGGGPYGYTF.

In this sample, this clonotype turned up a few times. J is TRBJ2-3 and V is TRBV5-1, with D possibly TRBD2 on 7 matching bases. The CDR3 is made up of 13 amino acids. Germline CDR1 and CDR2: SGHRS and YFSETQ. The V end lost 6 bases, the J end lost 5 bases, and 13 bases lay between the germline ends. CDR3 sequence reads: CASNVGGQDTQYF. In DNA form, the CDR3 reads TGCGCCAGCAACGTGGGGGGGCAAGATACGCAGTATTTT.